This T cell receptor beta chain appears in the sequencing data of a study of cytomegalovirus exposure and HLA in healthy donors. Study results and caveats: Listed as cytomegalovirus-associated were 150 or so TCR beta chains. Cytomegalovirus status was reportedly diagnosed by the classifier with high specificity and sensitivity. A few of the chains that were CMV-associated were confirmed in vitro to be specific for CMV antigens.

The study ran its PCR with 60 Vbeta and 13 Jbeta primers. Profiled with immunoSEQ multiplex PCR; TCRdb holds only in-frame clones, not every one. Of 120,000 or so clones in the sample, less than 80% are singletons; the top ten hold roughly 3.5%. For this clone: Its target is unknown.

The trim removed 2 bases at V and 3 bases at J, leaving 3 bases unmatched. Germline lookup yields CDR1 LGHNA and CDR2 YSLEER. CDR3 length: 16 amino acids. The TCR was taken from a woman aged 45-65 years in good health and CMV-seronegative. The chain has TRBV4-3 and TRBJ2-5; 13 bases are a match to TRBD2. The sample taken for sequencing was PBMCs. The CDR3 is CASSQILAGGEETQYF. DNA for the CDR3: TGCGCCAGCAGCCAAATACTAGCGGGAGGGGAAGAGACCCAGTACTTC.